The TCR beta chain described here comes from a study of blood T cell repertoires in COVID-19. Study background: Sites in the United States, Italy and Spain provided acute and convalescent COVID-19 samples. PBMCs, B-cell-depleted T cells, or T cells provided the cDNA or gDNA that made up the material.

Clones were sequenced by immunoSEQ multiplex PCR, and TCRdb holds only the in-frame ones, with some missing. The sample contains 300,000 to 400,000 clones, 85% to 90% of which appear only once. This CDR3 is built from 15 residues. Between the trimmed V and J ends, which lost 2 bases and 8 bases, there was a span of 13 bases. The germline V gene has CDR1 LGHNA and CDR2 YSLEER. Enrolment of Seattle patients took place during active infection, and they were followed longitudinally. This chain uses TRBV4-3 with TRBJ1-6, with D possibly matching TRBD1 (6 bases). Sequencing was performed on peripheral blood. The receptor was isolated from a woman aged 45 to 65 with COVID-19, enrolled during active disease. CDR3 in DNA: TGCGCCAGCAGCCAAAGTATACAGGGCGATTCACCCCTCCACTTT. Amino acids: CASSQSIQGDSPLHF.